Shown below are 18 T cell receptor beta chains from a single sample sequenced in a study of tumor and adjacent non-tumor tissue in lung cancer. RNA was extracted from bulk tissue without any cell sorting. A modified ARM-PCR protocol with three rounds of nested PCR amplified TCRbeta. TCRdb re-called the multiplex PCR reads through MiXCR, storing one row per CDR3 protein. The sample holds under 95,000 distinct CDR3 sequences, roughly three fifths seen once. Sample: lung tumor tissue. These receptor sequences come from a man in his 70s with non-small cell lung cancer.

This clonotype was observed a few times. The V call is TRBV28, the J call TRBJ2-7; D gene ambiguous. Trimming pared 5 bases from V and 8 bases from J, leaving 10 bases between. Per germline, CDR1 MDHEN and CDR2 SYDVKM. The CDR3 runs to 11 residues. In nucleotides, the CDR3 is TGTGCCAGCAGTAATCGGATTCAGCAGTACTTC. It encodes CASSNRIQQYF.

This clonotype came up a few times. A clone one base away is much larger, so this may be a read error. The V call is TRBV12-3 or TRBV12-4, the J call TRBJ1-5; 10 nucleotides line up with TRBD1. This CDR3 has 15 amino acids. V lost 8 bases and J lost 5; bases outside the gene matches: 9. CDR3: CASCQAGTGDQPQHF. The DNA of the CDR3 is TGTGCCAGCTGTCAAGCCGGGACAGGGGATCAGCCCCAGCATTTT.

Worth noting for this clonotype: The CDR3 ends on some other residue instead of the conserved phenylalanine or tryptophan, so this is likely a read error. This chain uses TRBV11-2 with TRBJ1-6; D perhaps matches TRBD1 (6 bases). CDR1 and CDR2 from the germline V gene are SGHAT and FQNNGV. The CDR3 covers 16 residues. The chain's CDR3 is CASSLDSRTVLSPLHS. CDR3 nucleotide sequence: TGTGCCAGTAGCTTAGATTCGCGGACAGTTCTCTCACCCCTCCACTCT.

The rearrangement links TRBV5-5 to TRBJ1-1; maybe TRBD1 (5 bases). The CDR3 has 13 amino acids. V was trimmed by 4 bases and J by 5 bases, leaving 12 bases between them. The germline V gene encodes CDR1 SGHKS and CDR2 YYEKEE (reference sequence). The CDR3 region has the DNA TGTGCCAGCAGCGTCCAGGGAGGAACTGAAGCTTTCTTT. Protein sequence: CASSVQGGTEAFF.

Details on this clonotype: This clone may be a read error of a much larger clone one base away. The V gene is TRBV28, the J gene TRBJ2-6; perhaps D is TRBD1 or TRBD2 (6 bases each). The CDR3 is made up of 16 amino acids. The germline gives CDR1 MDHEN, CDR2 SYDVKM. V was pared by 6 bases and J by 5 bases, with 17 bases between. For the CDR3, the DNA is TGTGCCAGCAGCCCTCCCACAGGGACTCGGGCCAACGTCCTGACTTTC. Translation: CASSPPTGTRANVLTF.

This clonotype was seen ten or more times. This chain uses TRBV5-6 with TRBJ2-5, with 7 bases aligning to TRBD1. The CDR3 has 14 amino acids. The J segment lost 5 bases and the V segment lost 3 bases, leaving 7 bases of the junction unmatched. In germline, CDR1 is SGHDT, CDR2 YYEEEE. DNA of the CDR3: TGTGCCAGCAGCTCAGCGACAGGGATGGAGACCCAGTACTTC. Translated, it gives CASSSATGMETQYF.

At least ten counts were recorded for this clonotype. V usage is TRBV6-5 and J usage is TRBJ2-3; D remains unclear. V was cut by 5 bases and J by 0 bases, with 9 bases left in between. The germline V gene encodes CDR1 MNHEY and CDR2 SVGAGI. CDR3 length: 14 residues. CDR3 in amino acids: CASSVRRSTDTQYF. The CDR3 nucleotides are TGTGCCAGCAGTGTCCGCAGAAGCACAGATACGCAGTATTTT.

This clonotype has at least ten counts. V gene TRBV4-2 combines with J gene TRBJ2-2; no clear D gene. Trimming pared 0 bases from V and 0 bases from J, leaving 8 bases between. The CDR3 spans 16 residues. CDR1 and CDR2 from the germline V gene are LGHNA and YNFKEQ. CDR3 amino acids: CASSQETAANTGELFF. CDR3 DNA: TGTGCCAGCAGCCAAGAGACCGCGGCGAACACCGGGGAGCTGTTTTTT.

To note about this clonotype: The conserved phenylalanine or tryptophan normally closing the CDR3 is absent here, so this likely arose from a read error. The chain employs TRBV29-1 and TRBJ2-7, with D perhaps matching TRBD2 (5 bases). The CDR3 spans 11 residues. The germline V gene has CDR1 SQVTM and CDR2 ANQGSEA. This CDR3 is CSVVVGIEQYL. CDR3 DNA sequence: TGTAGCGTTGTAGTAGGGATCGAGCAGTACCTC.

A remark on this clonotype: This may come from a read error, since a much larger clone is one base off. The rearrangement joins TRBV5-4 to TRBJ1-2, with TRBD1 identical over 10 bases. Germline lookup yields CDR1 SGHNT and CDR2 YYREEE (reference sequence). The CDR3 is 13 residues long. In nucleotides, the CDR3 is TGTGCCAGCAACCTGGACAGGGGGTATGACTACACCTTC. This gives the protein CASNLDRGYDYTF.

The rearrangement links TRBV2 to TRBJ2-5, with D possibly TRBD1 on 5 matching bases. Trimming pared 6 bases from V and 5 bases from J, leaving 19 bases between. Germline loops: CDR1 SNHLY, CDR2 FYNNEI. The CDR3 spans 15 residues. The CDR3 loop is CASSYHSSGRETQYF. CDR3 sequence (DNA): TGTGCCAGCAGCTACCATTCGTCAGGGCGGGAGACCCAGTACTTC. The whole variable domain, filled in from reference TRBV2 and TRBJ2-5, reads EPEVTQTPSHQVTQMGQEVILRCVPISNHLYFYWYRQILGQKVEFLVSFYNNEISEKSEIFDDQFSVERPDGSNFTLKIRSTKLEDSAMYFCASSYHSSGRETQYFGPGTRLLVL.

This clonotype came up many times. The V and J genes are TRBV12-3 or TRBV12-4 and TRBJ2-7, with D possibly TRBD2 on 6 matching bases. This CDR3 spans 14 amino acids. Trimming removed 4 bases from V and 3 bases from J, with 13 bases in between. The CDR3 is CASSYSSVLYEQYF. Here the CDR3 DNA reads TGTGCCAGCAGTTATTCTAGCGTGCTCTACGAGCAGTACTTC.

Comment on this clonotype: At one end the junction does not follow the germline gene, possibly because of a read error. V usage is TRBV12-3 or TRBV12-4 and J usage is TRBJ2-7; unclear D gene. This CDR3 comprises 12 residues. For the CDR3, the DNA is TGTGCCAGCAGTCCGAGATATTACGAGCAATACTTC. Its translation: CASSPRYYEQYF.

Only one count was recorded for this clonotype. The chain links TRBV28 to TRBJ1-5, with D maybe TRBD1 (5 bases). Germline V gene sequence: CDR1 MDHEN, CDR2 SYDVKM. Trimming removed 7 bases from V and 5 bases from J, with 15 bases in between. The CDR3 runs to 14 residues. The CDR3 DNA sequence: TGTGCCAGCACCCCGCTGGCAGGGCATCAGCCCCAGCATTTT. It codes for CASTPLAGHQPQHF.

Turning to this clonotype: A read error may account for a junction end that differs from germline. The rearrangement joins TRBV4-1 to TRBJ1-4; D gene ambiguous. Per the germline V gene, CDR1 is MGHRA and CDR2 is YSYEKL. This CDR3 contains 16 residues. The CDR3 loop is CSSSQDPPPTDEKLFF. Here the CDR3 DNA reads TGCTCCAGCAGCCAAGATCCTCCGCCAACTGATGAAAAACTGTTTTTT.

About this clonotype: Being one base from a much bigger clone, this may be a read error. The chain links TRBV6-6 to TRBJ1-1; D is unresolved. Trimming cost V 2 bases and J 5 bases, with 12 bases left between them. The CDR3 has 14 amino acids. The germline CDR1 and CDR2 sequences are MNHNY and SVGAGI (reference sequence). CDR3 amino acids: CASSYPTRGTEAFF. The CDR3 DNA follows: TGTGCCAGCAGTTACCCTACTAGAGGGACTGAAGCTTTCTTT.

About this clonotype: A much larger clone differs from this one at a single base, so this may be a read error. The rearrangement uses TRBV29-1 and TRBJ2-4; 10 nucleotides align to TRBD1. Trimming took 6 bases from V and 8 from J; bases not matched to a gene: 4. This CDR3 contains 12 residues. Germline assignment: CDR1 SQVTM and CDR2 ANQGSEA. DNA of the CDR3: TGCAGCGTGCGGACAGGGGGGGACATTCAGTACTTC. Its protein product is CSVRTGGDIQYF.

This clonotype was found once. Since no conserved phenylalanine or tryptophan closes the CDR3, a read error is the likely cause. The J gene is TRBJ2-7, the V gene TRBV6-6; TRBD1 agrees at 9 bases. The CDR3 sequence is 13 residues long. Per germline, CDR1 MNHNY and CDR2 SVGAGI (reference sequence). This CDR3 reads CGSSSGTGNEQYL. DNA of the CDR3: TGTGGCAGCAGTTCCGGGACAGGGAACGAGCAGTACTTA.